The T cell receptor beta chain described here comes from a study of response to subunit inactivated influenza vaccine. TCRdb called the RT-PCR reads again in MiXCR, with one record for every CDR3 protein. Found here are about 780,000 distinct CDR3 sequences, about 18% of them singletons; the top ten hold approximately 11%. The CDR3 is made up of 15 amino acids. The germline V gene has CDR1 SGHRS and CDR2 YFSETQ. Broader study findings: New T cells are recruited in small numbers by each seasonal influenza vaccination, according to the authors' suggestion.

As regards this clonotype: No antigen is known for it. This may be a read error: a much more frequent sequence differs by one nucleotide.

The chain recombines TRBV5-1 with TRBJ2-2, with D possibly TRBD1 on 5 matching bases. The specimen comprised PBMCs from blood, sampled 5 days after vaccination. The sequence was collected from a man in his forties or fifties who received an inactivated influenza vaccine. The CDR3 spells CSSSANAGSTGELFF. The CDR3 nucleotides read TGCTCCAGCAGCGCAAACGCAGGGTCCACCGGGGAGCTGTTTTTT.